Following are 5 T cell receptor beta chains from one sample sequenced in a study of T cell changes during pregnancy in multiple sclerosis. Repertoires were generated with immunoSEQ multiplex PCR, while TCRdb's copy carries only in-frame clones and drops some. This sample has about 68,000 clones, with just over 90% found just once. The specimen was peripheral blood, collected in the second trimester of pregnancy. These receptors came from a female donor in good health, enrolled as a control in a pregnancy study.

The chain combines TRBV7-2 with TRBJ1-2, with TRBD1 matching 7 bases. The CDR3 spans 13 residues. Per germline, CDR1 SGHTA and CDR2 FQGNSA. The V segment lost 3 bases and the J segment 7 bases; nucleotides outside the gene matches: 5. CDR3 protein: CASSLKGGGGYTF. CDR3 sequence (DNA): TGTGCCAGCAGCTTGAAAGGGGGCGGTGGCTACACCTTC.

V is TRBV5-1 and J is TRBJ2-1; D is unresolved. This CDR3 has 13 amino acids. From germline, CDR1 is SGHRS and CDR2 YFSETQ. Trimming took off 0 bases at V and 9 bases at J, with 10 bases between the two ends. Written as DNA, the CDR3 is TGCGCCAGCAGCTTGGAACAGTATAGTGAGCAGTTCTTC. Encoded protein: CASSLEQYSEQFF.

The V call is TRBV6-5, the J call TRBJ2-6; D possibly corresponds to TRBD1 (5 bases). This CDR3 region has 15 residues. Germline V lookup: CDR1 MNHEY, CDR2 SVGAGI. Trimming left V 6 bases short and J 0 bases short, with 9 bases between. The CDR3 region is CASSSDSSGANVLTF. The CDR3 coding sequence is TGTGCCAGCAGCTCAGACAGCTCTGGGGCCAACGTCCTGACTTTC.

The CDR3 loop is CASSLGGAGGYEQYF. CDR3 nucleotides: TGTGCCAGCAGCTTAGGTGGGGCAGGGGGCTACGAGCAGTACTTC. The chain couples TRBV7-6 to TRBJ2-7, with 7 bases aligning to TRBD1. Germline lookup yields CDR1 SGHVS and CDR2 FNYEAQ. This CDR3 is 15 amino acids long. The V segment lost 1 base and the J segment 3 bases; nucleotides outside the gene matches: 6. The full variable domain, rest sourced from reference TRBV7-6 and TRBJ2-7, is GAGVSQSPRYKVTKRGQDVALRCDPISGHVSLYWYRQALGQGPEFLTYFNYEAQQDKSGLPNDRFSAERPEGSISTLTIQRTEQRDSAMYRCASSLGGAGGYEQYFGPGTRLTVT.

This chain connects TRBV9 to TRBJ2-2; maybe TRBD2 (5 bases). Per the germline V gene, CDR1 is SGDLS and CDR2 is YYNGEE. Deletions cut 0 bases from V and 4 bases from J, with 10 bases between. The CDR3 runs 15 residues. CDR3 DNA: TGTGCCAGCAGCGTAGTGGGTCGGGGCACCGGGGAGCTGTTTTTT. Protein: CASSVVGRGTGELFF.